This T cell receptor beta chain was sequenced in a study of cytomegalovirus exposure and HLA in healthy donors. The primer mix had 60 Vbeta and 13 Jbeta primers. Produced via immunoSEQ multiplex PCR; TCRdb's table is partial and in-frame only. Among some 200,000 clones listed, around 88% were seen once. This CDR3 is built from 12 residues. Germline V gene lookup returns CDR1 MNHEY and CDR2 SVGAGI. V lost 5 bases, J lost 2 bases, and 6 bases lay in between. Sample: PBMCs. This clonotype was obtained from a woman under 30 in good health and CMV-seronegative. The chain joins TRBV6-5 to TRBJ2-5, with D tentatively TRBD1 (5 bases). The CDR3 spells CASSPGQETQYF. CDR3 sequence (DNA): TGTGCCAGCAGTCCAGGGCAAGAGACCCAGTACTTC.